This passage covers 23 T cell receptor beta chains from one sample sequenced in a study of T cells in Graves' hyperthyroidism and ophthalmopathy. It was RNA transcripts that yielded the amplified TCR beta CDR3 regions. Using the HTBI primer set, a first-round RT-PCR was run on the TCR CDR3. One entry per CDR3 protein, called by TCRdb with MiXCR from the multiplex PCR reads. The sample lists about 550,000 distinct CDR3 sequences, about 20% seen once, with roughly 29% in the top ten. The sample was blood. The origin of the receptors is a man between 18 and 29 years old with Graves' hyperthyroidism.

This clonotype was counted ten times or more. This chain joins TRBV30 and TRBJ2-5; D gene uncertain. The CDR3 has 12 residues. Trimming shortened V by 2 bases and J by 9 bases, and 13 bases separated the two germline ends. The germline gives CDR1 GTSNPN, CDR2 SVGIG (reference sequence). The CDR3 here is CAWSSSGWAQYF. In DNA, the CDR3 is TGTGCCTGGAGTTCGTCGGGTTGGGCCCAGTACTTC.

This clonotype came up a few times. This chain connects TRBV11-3 to TRBJ2-7, with D possibly matching TRBD1 (8 bases). CDR3 length: 16 amino acids. Germline assignment: CDR1 SGHNT and CDR2 YENEEA. V was cut by 1 base and J by 3 bases, with 16 bases left in between. The CDR3 is CASSLVPGGGSYEQYF. The CDR3 DNA reads as TGTGCCAGCAGCTTAGTCCCAGGGGGCGGGAGCTACGAGCAGTACTTC.

CDR3 region: CASREGVHQPQHF. Written as DNA, the CDR3 is TGTGCCAGTAGAGAGGGGGTACATCAGCCCCAGCATTTT. The V gene is TRBV19, the J gene TRBJ1-5, with D perhaps matching TRBD1 (6 bases). The CDR3 contains 13 residues. Germline V CDR1 and CDR2: LNHDA, SQIVND (reference sequence). V was pared by 6 bases and J by 5 bases, with 11 bases between. Combining the CDR3 with reference TRBV19 and TRBJ1-5 gives the whole variable domain DGGITQSPKYLFRKEGQNVTLSCEQNLNHDAMYWYRQDPGQGLRLIYYSQIVNDFQKGDIAEGYSVSREKKESFPLTVTSAQKNPTAFYLCASREGVHQPQHFGDGTRLSIL.

This clonotype occurred many times. The V call is TRBV28, the J call TRBJ2-5; the D gene could be TRBD1 or TRBD2 (6 bases each). V was trimmed by 9 bases and J by 5 bases, leaving 16 bases between them. The CDR3 consists of 13 residues. Per germline, CDR1 MDHEN and CDR2 SYDVKM. This CDR3 is CASQGTGWETQYF. The CDR3 region has the DNA TGTGCCAGTCAGGGGACTGGTTGGGAGACCCAGTACTTC.

This clonotype has at least ten counts. Here the CDR3 reads CASSFILPTGELFF. DNA for the CDR3: TGTGCCAGCAGTTTTATACTCCCCACCGGGGAGCTGTTTTTT. This rearrangement joins TRBV12-3 or TRBV12-4 to TRBJ2-2, with no clear D. The CDR3 spans 14 residues. V was trimmed by 3 bases and J by 4 bases, leaving 9 bases between them.

The chain combines TRBV24-1 with TRBJ2-3; D ambiguous. The ends were cut back, 4 bases at V and 6 bases at J, with 13 bases in the middle. The CDR3 loop spans 14 amino acids. Per germline, CDR1 KGHDR and CDR2 SFDVKD. CDR3 nucleotide sequence: TGTGCCACCAGTGACTCGGACCTCCCTGATACGCAGTATTTT. Its protein product is CATSDSDLPDTQYF.

The rearrangement uses TRBV5-6 and TRBJ2-7, with TRBD1 as a possible D gene (6 bases). Per the germline V gene, CDR1 is SGHDT and CDR2 is YYEEEE. The V end was cut by 0 bases, the J end by 5 bases, with 12 bases between. This CDR3 region has 14 residues. The DNA for the CDR3 is TGTGCCAGCAGCTTGGAGGGGGAAACGAACGAGCAGTACTTC. It encodes CASSLEGETNEQYF.

This clonotype was observed many times. V and J are TRBV29-1 and TRBJ1-2; no firm D call. The germline gives CDR1 SQVTM, CDR2 ANQGSEA. The V and J ends lost 4 bases and 4 bases respectively, with 7 bases between them. The CDR3 has 11 residues. The CDR3 spells CSVASPYGYTF. Here the CDR3 DNA reads TGCAGCGTTGCTTCGCCCTATGGCTACACCTTC. Using reference TRBV29-1 and TRBJ1-2 for the parts outside the CDR3, the full variable domain is SAVISQKPSRDICQRGTSLTIQCQVDSQVTMMFWYRQQPGQSLTLIATANQGSEATYESGFVIDKFPISRPNLTFSTLTVSNMSPEDSSIYLCSVASPYGYTFGSGTRLTVV.

This clonotype was detected many times. The V gene is TRBV6-5, the J gene TRBJ1-6; 7 bases are shared with TRBD1. J gave up 3 bases and V 4 bases, and 3 bases lay outside the gene matches. The CDR3 loop spans 15 amino acids. The V gene's germline CDR1 is MNHEY and CDR2 SVGAGI. CDR3: CASSSWDSYNSPLHF. CDR3 nucleotide sequence: TGTGCCAGCAGTTCTTGGGACAGCTATAATTCACCCCTCCACTTT.

This clonotype was observed at least ten times. The chain uses TRBV6-5 and TRBJ1-3; D is undetermined. Germline values: CDR1 MNHEY, CDR2 SVGAGI. This CDR3 is 13 amino acids long. V was shortened by 5 bases and J by 4 bases, with 9 bases between the two germline ends. CDR3 region: CASSLDGGNTIYF. CDR3 in DNA: TGTGCCAGCAGTCTGGACGGAGGAAACACCATATATTTT.

In this sample, this clonotype turned up a few times. The junction departs from germline at one end; a sequencing error may be responsible. The chain employs TRBV19 and TRBJ1-2; D gene uncertain. This CDR3 region has 15 residues. Germline V gene lookup returns CDR1 LNHDA and CDR2 SQIVND (reference sequence). The CDR3 bases are TGTGCCAGTAGTATAGTTGCGGTACCTAACTATGGTTACACCTTC. The encoded protein is CASSIVAVPNYGYTF.

In its sample, this clonotype was seen a few times. The chain links TRBV6-1 to TRBJ2-3, with 7 bases aligning to TRBD2. The V and J ends lost 8 bases and 2 bases, in that order; junction bases with no gene match: 7. This CDR3 comprises 14 residues. Germline V gene sequence: CDR1 MNHNS, CDR2 SASEGT. CDR3 residues: CASRLASFTDTQYF. The CDR3 nucleotides are TGTGCCAGCCGACTAGCTTCCTTCACAGATACGCAGTATTTT.

The chain joins TRBV7-2 to TRBJ1-2; 11 bases fit TRBD1. The germline V gene encodes CDR1 SGHTA and CDR2 FQGNSA. V gave up 5 bases and J gave up 7 bases; unmatched junction bases: 6. This CDR3 comprises 14 residues. The CDR3 bases are TGTACCAGCAGCAGGGGACAGGGGGTTCGTGGCTACACCTTC. This codes for CTSSRGQGVRGYTF.

This clonotype came up a few times. The V call is TRBV12-3 or TRBV12-4, the J call TRBJ2-3; 13 bases fit TRBD2. V was clipped by 6 bases and J by 2 bases; unmatched bases: 8. The CDR3 contains 17 residues. As DNA, the CDR3 is TGTGCCAGCAGCCCTGGACTAGCGGGGGCCTACACAGATACGCAGTATTTT. Translation gives CASSPGLAGAYTDTQYF.

The chain recombines TRBV5-1 with TRBJ1-2; 10 bases agree with TRBD1. Germline V gives CDR1 SGHRS, CDR2 YFSETQ. J lost 8 bases, V lost 3 bases, and 7 bases had no gene match. The CDR3 loop spans 14 amino acids. CDR3 region: CASSSWTGGQGYTF. The CDR3 bases are TGCGCCAGCAGCTCATGGACAGGGGGGCAGGGCTACACCTTC.

This clonotype was found many times. J is TRBJ1-2 and V is TRBV2; 7 nucleotides match TRBD1. Unmatched junction bases numbered 6, after V lost 10 bases and J lost 4 bases. The CDR3 covers 12 residues. Per germline, CDR1 SNHLY and CDR2 FYNNEI. The DNA for the CDR3 is TGTGCCACCAGGGACAGTAGCTATGGCTACACCTTC. As protein: CATRDSSYGYTF.

In its sample, this clonotype was seen many times. V usage is TRBV9 and J usage is TRBJ1-2; maybe TRBD1 (5 bases). Trimming stripped 0 bases from V and 3 bases from J, with 12 bases between. Germline V CDR1 and CDR2: SGDLS, YYNGEE. There are 15 residues in the CDR3. CDR3 DNA sequence: TGTGCCAGCAGCGTAGGGGGAGGGGTGCACTATGGCTACACCTTC. Translated: CASSVGGGVHYGYTF.

This clonotype was picked up many times. The gene calls are TRBV29-1 and TRBJ1-2, with TRBD1 matching over 7 bases. V was clipped by 8 bases and J by 5 bases; unmatched bases: 5. Germline CDR1 is SQVTM and CDR2 is ANQGSEA. The CDR3 has 11 residues. CDR3: CSLGTDYGYTF. The DNA of the CDR3 is TGCAGCCTAGGGACAGATTATGGCTACACCTTC.

This clonotype turned up a few times. The gene calls are TRBV24-1 and TRBJ2-5; D remains ambiguous. Germline assignment: CDR1 KGHDR and CDR2 SFDVKD. The CDR3 contains 12 residues. The ends were cut back, 8 bases at V and 4 bases at J, with 10 bases in the middle. CDR3 residues: CATTLRVETQYF. The CDR3, as DNA: TGTGCCACCACCCTAAGGGTAGAGACCCAGTACTTC.

This clonotype was recorded at least ten times. CDR3 region: CSATGDSGNTEAFF. In DNA, the CDR3 is TGCAGTGCTACCGGGGACAGCGGAAACACTGAAGCTTTCTTT. This chain joins TRBV20-1 and TRBJ1-1; TRBD1 agrees at 7 bases. Germline CDR1 reads DFQATT; CDR2 reads SNEGSKA (reference sequence). The ends lost 4 bases at V and 2 bases at J; junction bases unmatched: 7. The CDR3 is made up of 14 amino acids.

Many counts were recorded for this clonotype. CDR3 bases: TGCAGTGCTAGTAGCCCGGGGAAGCTGTTTTTT. It encodes CSASSPGKLFF. The chain recombines TRBV20-1 with TRBJ2-2; D is perhaps TRBD2 (5 bases). Germline loops: CDR1 DFQATT, CDR2 SNEGSKA (reference sequence). Trimming shortened V by 3 bases and J by 12 bases, and 11 bases separated the two germline ends. The CDR3 is 11 residues long.

V and J are TRBV12-3 or TRBV12-4 and TRBJ1-2; the D gene is possibly TRBD1 (5 bases). V dropped 6 bases and J dropped 6 bases, with 20 bases sitting between them. The CDR3 runs 15 residues. CDR3 region: CASRTTGEERDGYTF. The CDR3 coding sequence is TGTGCCAGCAGAACGACGGGGGAGGAGAGGGATGGCTACACCTTC.

This clonotype was seen at least ten times. The chain carries TRBV5-1 and TRBJ1-1; D is unresolved. Germline values: CDR1 SGHRS, CDR2 YFSETQ. The V gene lost 0 bases and the J gene lost 0 bases, with 12 bases spanning the gap. The CDR3 sequence is 16 residues long. CDR3: CASSLARGDLNTEAFF. The CDR3 region has the DNA TGCGCCAGCAGCTTGGCCCGTGGGGATTTGAACACTGAAGCTTTCTTT.